This T cell receptor (beta chain) was captured by sequencing in a study of CD8 T cells in ankylosing spondylitis. Study conclusions and caveats: In synovial fluid and blood from reactive arthritis, some motif variants were previously reported.

The sample holds many counts of this clonotype. Its antigen is still unknown. Quantitative barcoded 5'-RACE was used to prepare TCR beta libraries. MiXCR was run by TCRdb on the 5' RACE reads, yielding one entry per CDR3 protein. The table shows 45,000 or so distinct CDR3 sequences, with more than 9.5% occurring only once. The V gene end was trimmed by 4 bases and the J gene end by 2 bases; junction bases not matched to a gene: 4. Per germline, CDR1 LNHDA and CDR2 SQIVND (reference sequence). This CDR3 spans 15 amino acids. What was sequenced was blood, either unsorted or a sorted T cell fraction (not recorded which). This chain links TRBV19 with TRBJ2-5, with TRBD2 matching 10 bases. The source of this sequence is a male donor with ankylosing spondylitis or in good health (not recorded which). CDR3 residues: CASSSLAGDQETQYF. The CDR3 DNA sequence: TGTGCCAGTAGTAGCCTAGCGGGGGATCAAGAGACCCAGTACTTC.